This T cell receptor beta chain was retrieved from a study of T cell repertoires in cytomegalovirus infection. Turning to the study itself: Evidence of both CMV infection and a matching HLA type came from public TCR beta signatures.

Trimming removed 0 bases from V and 7 bases from J; junction bases left unmatched: 11. Germline CDR1 LGHNA, CDR2 YSLEER. The CDR3 is 17 residues long. This clonotype has a count of ten or more. Its specificity is not known. One entry per CDR3 protein results from TCRdb running MiXCR on the reads. The data hold around 260,000 distinct CDR3 sequences, with around 8.7% observed a single time. Regarding the study as a whole: CMV-specific HLA-C-restricted TCR beta clonotypes dominated the ex vivo response. People with CMV and the relevant HLA were identified by cumulative public TCR beta family frequency.

The clonotype originates from a human donor in good health (CMV status not recorded). Some clones in this sample may be carry-over from other donors' samples. The sequenced sample consisted of PBMCs. The chain couples TRBV4-3 to TRBJ2-1, with 8 positions matching TRBD2. CDR3: CASSQDLERGLRNEQFF. For the CDR3, the DNA is TGCGCCAGCAGCCAAGATCTAGAGCGGGGGCTGAGGAATGAGCAGTTCTTC.